This T cell receptor beta chain was identified during a study of cytomegalovirus exposure and HLA in healthy donors. About the study: Most genotyped donors, 65% to 90% of about 430, had Caucasian-associated genetic ancestry. Study observations and caveats: Most of the TCR beta V segments (in an earlier analysis) were productive either about 90% or about 30% of the time. Associated with cytomegalovirus, according to the listing, were 164 TCR beta chains.

PCR employed 60 Vbeta and 13 Jbeta primers. Measured with immunoSEQ multiplex PCR; TCRdb has only the in-frame clones, and not every one. The sample holds over 95,000 clones, 77% seen once. These donors, healthy bone marrow donors, were studied. This clone has a single count. Its antigen is unknown. The sample was PBMCs. This TCR was sampled from a man aged 35-49 years in good health and CMV-seropositive.

Here the CDR3 DNA reads TGTGCCAGCTCACCAGCCGGGACAGGGGGCTTCCAAGAGACCCAGTACTTC. It yields the protein CASSPAGTGGFQETQYF. This rearrangement joins TRBV18 to TRBJ2-5; TRBD1 matches at 12 bases. CDR3 size: 17 residues. CDR1 KGHSH and CDR2 LQKENI come from the germline V gene. Losses at the gene ends were 2 bases for V and 1 base for J; bases not matched to a gene: 5.